This T cell receptor beta chain was sequenced during a study of response to subunit inactivated influenza vaccine. Study conclusions and caveats: The study's authors posited that every seasonal influenza vaccination enlists few new T cells.

In this sample, this clonotype turned up many times. No antigen is known for it. MiXCR, applied by TCRdb to the RT-PCR reads, yields one record per CDR3 protein. The sample consists of about 150,000 distinct CDR3 sequences, over 8.5% of them appearing once. The trim removed 2 bases at V and 4 bases at J, leaving 5 bases unmatched. The germline V gene encodes CDR1 SQVTM and CDR2 ANQGSEA. This CDR3 spans 14 amino acids. The source of this sequence is a man aged 50 to 75 who received an inactivated influenza vaccine. The gene calls are TRBV29-1 and TRBJ2-3; 8 bases are shared with TRBD1. The sequences come from CD8+ T cells sorted from PBMCs, collected 23 months after vaccination. The CDR3 spells CSVEWTGSPDTQYF. The CDR3, as DNA: TGCAGCGTTGAATGGACAGGGTCGCCAGATACGCAGTATTTT.